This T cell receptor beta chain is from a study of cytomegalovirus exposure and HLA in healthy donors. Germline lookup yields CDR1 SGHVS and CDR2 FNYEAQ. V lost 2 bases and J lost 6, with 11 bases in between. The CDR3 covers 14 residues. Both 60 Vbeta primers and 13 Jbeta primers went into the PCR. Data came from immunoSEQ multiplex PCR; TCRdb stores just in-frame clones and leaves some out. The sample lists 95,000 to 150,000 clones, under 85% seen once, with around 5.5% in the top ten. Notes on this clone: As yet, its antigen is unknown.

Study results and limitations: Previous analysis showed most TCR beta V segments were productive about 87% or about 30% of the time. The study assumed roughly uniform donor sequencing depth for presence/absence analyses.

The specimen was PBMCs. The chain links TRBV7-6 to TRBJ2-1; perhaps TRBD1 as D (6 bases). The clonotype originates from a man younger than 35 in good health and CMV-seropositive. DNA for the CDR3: TGTGCCAGCAGCTTAAGCAGGGGAGCCAATGAGCAGTTCTTC. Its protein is CASSLSRGANEQFF.